The 11 T cell receptor beta chains in this list originate from one sample, sequenced in a study of blood T cells in healthy people across ages. A J-beta primer mix and a sample-barcoded 5' primer were used in a second PCR of roughly 6 to 11 cycles. One entry per CDR3 protein results from TCRdb running MiXCR on the 5' RACE reads. Among about 1.6 million distinct CDR3 sequences listed, roughly 32% were seen once. Sequencing used blood. The receptor source for this set is a woman aged 25 to 39 in good health.

Comments on this clonotype: Since a much larger clone is just one base distant, this may be a read error. This sequence joins TRBV20-1 and TRBJ2-5; maybe TRBD2 (6 bases). This CDR3 comprises 14 residues. The germline V and J ends were trimmed by 5 bases and 11 bases, with 24 bases remaining between them. Germline V gene lookup returns CDR1 DFQATT and CDR2 SNEGSKA (reference sequence). In nucleotides, the CDR3 is TGCAGTGCTGAATGCACGCTAAACGGCGGAGGGCAGTACTTC. It translates to CSAECTLNGGGQYF.

The gene calls are TRBV6-1 and TRBJ1-6, with D perhaps matching TRBD1 (6 bases). Trimming pared 7 bases from V and 7 bases from J, leaving 11 bases between. The germline V gene encodes CDR1 MNHNS and CDR2 SASEGT. CDR3 length: 13 amino acids. The CDR3 bases are TGTGCCAGCATCCGAAGGGGGAATTCACCCCTCCACTTT. This sequence encodes CASIRRGNSPLHF.

The chain employs TRBV7-3 and TRBJ2-7; D possibly corresponds to TRBD2 (5 bases). V was pared by 8 bases and J by 3 bases, with 14 bases between. Germline values: CDR1 SGHTA, CDR2 FQGTGA. This CDR3 comprises 13 residues. The CDR3 bases are TGTGCCAGCCTGATTTCTGCGGGCTACGAGCAGTACTTC. Its translation is CASLISAGYEQYF. Full variable domain (remainder filled in from reference TRBV7-3 and TRBJ2-7): GAGVSQTPSNKVTEKGKYVELRCDPISGHTALYWYRQSLGQGPEFLIYFQGTGAADDSGLPNDRFFAVRPEGSVSTLKIQRTERGDSAVYLCASLISAGYEQYFGPGTRLTVT.

This clonotype was observed a handful of times. V gene TRBV25-1 combines with J gene TRBJ2-6; TRBD2 matches 14 bases. The CDR3 has 20 amino acids. Trimming removed 1 base from V and 0 bases from J; junction bases left unmatched: 5. Germline CDR1 and CDR2: MGHDK and SYGVNS. This chain's CDR3 is CASSEWTSGGPSSGANVLTF. As DNA, the CDR3 is TGTGCCAGCAGTGAATGGACTAGCGGGGGGCCAAGCTCTGGGGCCAACGTCCTGACTTTC.

The chain recombines TRBV10-2 with TRBJ2-1; D may be TRBD1 (6 bases). This CDR3 has 14 residues. The V gene lost 5 bases and the J gene lost 5 bases, with 13 bases spanning the gap. Germline lookup yields CDR1 WSHSY and CDR2 SAAADI. CDR3 region: CASSSWDTHNEQFF. The CDR3 region has the DNA TGCGCCAGCAGTTCCTGGGACACCCACAATGAGCAGTTCTTC.

The J gene is TRBJ2-1, the V gene TRBV5-1, with D possibly TRBD2 on 5 matching bases. From germline, CDR1 is SGHRS and CDR2 YFSETQ. V lost 4 bases and J 8 bases, leaving 10 bases between the germline ends. The CDR3 covers 12 residues. The CDR3 protein is CASSPTTHEQFF. The CDR3 DNA follows: TGCGCCAGCAGCCCGACTACCCATGAGCAGTTCTTC.

This clonotype was recorded once. V is TRBV13 and J is TRBJ1-1, with a possible D match to TRBD1 (5 bases). CDR1 and CDR2 from the germline V gene are PRHDT and FYEKMQ (reference sequence). This CDR3 comprises 14 residues. Trimming cost V 5 bases and J 1 base, with 11 bases left between them. The CDR3 loop reads CASSGQPSNTEAFF. CDR3 bases: TGTGCCAGCAGCGGACAACCTTCGAACACTGAAGCTTTCTTT.

This clonotype was picked up a small number of times. The chain carries TRBV12-3 or TRBV12-4 and TRBJ1-5; D unclear. This CDR3 has 14 residues. Trimming cost V 8 bases and J 1 base, with 12 bases left between them. Written as DNA, the CDR3 is TGTGCCAGCGGTGGCGTTTGGAGCAATCAGCCCCAGCATTTT. Translating it yields CASGGVWSNQPQHF.

The chain is built from TRBV20-1 and TRBJ2-5; D tentatively reads TRBD1 or TRBD2 (5 bases each). Near its end, the DNA agrees better with TRBJ2-7, so the J call may be wrong. There are 13 residues in the CDR3. Germline CDR1 and CDR2: DFQATT and SNEGSKA (reference sequence). The CDR3 is CSAPGPAACEQYF. The CDR3 DNA reads TGCAGTGCTCCGGGGCCTGCCGCCTGCGAGCAGTACTTC.

V and J are TRBV7-2 and TRBJ2-3; 7 bases agree with TRBD2. Germline V gene data show CDR1 as SGHTA and CDR2 as FQGNSA. The CDR3 runs to 15 residues. Here the CDR3 DNA reads TGTGCGACAGCGGGGACTCCTATTTTCACAGATACGCAGTATTTT. Translation: CATAGTPIFTDTQYF.

This clonotype was counted between two and nine times. The chain combines TRBV6-6 with TRBJ2-2, with 10 positions matching TRBD2. Germline loops: CDR1 MNHNY, CDR2 SVGAGI (reference sequence). The ends lost 5 bases at V and 7 bases at J; junction bases unmatched: 7. The CDR3 totals 15 residues. CDR3 nucleotide sequence: TGTGCCAGCAGTAGAGCGGGGGGGCCGGTCGGGGAGCTGTTTTTT. It encodes CASSRAGGPVGELFF.